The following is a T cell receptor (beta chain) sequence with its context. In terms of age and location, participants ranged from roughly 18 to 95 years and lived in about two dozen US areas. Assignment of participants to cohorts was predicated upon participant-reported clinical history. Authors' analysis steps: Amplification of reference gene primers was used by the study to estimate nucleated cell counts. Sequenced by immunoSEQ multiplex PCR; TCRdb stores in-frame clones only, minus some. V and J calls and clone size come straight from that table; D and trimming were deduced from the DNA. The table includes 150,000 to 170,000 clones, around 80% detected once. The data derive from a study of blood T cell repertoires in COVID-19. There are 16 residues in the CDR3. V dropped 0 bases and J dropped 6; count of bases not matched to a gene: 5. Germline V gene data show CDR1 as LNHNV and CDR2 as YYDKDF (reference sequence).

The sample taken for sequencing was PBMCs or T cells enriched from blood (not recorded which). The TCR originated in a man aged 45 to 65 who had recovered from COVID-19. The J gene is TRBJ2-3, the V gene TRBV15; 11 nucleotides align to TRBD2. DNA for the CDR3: TGTGCCACCAGCAGAGAGAATAGCGGGGGGGCCGATACGCAGTATTTT. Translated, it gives CATSRENSGGADTQYF.